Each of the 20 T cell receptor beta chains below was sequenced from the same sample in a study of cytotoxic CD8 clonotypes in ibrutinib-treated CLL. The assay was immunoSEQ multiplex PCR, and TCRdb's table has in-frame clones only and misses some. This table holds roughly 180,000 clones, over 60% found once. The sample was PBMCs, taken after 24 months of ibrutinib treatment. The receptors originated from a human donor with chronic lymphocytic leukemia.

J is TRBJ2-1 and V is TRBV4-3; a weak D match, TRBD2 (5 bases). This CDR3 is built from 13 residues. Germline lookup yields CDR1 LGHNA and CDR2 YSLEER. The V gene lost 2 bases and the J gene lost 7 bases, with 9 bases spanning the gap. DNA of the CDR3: TGCGCCAGCAGCCAAAAGACGGGGAATGAGCAGTTCTTC. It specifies CASSQKTGNEQFF.

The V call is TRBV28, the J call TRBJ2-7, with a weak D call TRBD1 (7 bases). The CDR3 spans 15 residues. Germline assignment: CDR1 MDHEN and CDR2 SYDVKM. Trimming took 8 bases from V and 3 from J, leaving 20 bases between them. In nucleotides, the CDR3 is TGTGCCAGCCTTGACCCCGGCAGGGGGGACTACGAGCAGTACTTC. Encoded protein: CASLDPGRGDYEQYF.

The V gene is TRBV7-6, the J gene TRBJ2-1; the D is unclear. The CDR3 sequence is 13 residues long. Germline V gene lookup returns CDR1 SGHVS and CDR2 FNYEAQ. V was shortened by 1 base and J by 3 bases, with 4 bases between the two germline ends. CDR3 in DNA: TGTGCCAGCAGCTTAGACGGCTACAATGAGCAGTTCTTC. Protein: CASSLDGYNEQFF.

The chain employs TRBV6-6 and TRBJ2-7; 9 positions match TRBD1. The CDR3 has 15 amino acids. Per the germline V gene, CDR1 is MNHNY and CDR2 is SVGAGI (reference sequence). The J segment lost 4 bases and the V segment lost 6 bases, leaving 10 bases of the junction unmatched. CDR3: CASRTQGAGEYEQYF. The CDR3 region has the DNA TGTGCCAGCAGGACACAGGGGGCCGGGGAGTACGAGCAGTACTTC.

Here the CDR3 DNA reads TGTGCCAGCAGTTACGAGAGTTCCTACAATGAGCAGTTCTTC. It codes for CASSYESSYNEQFF. This chain joins TRBV6-5 and TRBJ2-1; D remains unclear. V lost 2 bases and J lost 1, with 6 bases in between. The germline gives CDR1 MNHEY, CDR2 SVGAGI. CDR3 length: 14 residues.

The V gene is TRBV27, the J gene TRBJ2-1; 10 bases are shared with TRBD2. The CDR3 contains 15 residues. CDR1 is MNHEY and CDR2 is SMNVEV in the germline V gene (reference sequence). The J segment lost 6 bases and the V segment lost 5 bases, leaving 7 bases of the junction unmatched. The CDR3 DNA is TGTGCCAGCAGTGCCTCTAGCGGGAGCTTCAATGAGCAGTTCTTC. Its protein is CASSASSGSFNEQFF.

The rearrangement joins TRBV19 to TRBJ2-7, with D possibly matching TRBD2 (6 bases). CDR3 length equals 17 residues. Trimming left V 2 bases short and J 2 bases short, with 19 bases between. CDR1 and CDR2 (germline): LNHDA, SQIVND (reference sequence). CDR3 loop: CASSITRGLASPYEQYF. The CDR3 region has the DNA TGTGCCAGTAGTATAACGAGAGGGCTAGCGTCTCCCTACGAGCAGTACTTC.

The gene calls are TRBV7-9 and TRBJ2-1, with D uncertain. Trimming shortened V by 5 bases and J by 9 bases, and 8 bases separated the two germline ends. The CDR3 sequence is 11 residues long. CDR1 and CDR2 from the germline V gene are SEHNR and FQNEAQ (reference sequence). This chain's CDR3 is CASSLYPEQFF. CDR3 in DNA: TGTGCCAGCAGCCTGTATCCTGAGCAGTTCTTC.

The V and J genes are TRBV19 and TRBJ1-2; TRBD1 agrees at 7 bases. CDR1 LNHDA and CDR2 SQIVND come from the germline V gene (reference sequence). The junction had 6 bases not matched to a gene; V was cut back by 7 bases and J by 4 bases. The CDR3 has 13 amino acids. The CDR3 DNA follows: TGTGCCAGTACCGGGACAGCTCCCTATGGCTACACCTTC. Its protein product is CASTGTAPYGYTF.

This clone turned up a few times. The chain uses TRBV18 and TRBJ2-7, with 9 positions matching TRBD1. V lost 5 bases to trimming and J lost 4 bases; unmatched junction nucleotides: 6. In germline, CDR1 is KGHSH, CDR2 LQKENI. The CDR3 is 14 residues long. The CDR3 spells CASSLYRGLYEQYF. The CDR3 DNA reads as TGTGCCAGCTCATTATACAGGGGGCTGTACGAGCAGTACTTC.

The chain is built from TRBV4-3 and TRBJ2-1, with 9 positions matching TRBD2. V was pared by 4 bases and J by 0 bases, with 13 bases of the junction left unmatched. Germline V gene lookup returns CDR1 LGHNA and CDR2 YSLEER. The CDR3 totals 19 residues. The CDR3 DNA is TGCGCCAGCAGCCCCGGGACTAGCCTTTACCAGAGCTCCTACAATGAGCAGTTCTTC. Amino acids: CASSPGTSLYQSSYNEQFF.

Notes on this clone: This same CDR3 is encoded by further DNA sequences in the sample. This CDR3 reads CASSYTGRETQYF. The CDR3 nucleotides read TGTGCCAGCAGTTACACGGGGCGGGAGACCCAGTACTTC. The V and J genes are TRBV6-6 and TRBJ2-5; either TRBD1 or TRBD2 may fit D (5 bases each). Trimming took 2 bases from V and 5 from J, leaving 9 bases between them. The CDR3 extends over 13 amino acids. Germline-derived CDR1 and CDR2 are MNHNY and SVGAGI (reference sequence).

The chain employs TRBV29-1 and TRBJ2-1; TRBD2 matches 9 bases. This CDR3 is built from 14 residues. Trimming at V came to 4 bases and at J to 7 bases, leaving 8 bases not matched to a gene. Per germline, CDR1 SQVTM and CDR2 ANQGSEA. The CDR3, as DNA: TGCAGCGTTGGCGATAGCGGGAGTAGGAATGAGCAGTTCTTC. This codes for CSVGDSGSRNEQFF.

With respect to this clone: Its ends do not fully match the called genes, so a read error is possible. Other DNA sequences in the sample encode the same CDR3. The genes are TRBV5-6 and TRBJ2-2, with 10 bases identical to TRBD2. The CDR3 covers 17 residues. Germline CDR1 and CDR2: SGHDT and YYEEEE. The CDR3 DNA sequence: TGTGCCAGTAGCTTGGGGCTAGCGGGAGTGAATATTGGGGAGCTGTTTTTT. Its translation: CASSLGLAGVNIGELFF.

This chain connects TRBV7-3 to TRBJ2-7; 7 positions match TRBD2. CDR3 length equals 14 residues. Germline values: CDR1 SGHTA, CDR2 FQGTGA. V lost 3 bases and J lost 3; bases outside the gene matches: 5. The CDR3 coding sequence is TGTGCCAGCAGCTTCGGGGAGGGAGGCTACGAGCAGTACTTC. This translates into CASSFGEGGYEQYF.

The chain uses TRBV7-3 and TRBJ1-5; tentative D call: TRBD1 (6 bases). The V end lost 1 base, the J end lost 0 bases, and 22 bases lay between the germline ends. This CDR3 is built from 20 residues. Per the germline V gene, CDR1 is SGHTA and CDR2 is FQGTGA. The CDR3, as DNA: TGTGCCAGCAGCTTAATGTCCAATCCCAGGGGCCCCTATAGCAATCAGCCCCAGCATTTT. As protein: CASSLMSNPRGPYSNQPQHF. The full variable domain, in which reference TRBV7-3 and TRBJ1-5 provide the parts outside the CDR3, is GAGVSQTPSNKVTEKGKYVELRCDPISGHTALYWYRQSLGQGPEFLIYFQGTGAADDSGLPNDRFFAVRPEGSVSTLKIQRTERGDSAVYLCASSLMSNPRGPYSNQPQHFGDGTRLSIL.

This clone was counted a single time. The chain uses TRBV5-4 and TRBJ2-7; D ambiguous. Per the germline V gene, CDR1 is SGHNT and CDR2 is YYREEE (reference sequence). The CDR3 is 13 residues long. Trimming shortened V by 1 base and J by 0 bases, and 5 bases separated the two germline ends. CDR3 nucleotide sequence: TGTGCCAGCAGCTTGCCGTCCTCCTACGAGCAGTACTTC. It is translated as CASSLPSSYEQYF.

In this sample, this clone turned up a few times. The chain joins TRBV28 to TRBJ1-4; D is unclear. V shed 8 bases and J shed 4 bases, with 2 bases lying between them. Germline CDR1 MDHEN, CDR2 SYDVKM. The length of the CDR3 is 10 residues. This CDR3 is CASGNEKLFF. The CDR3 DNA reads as TGTGCCAGCGGTAATGAAAAACTGTTTTTT. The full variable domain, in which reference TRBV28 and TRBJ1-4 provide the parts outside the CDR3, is DVKVTQSSRYLVKRTGEKVFLECVQDMDHENMFWYRQDPGLGLRLIYFSYDVKMKEKGDIPEGYSVSREKKERFSLILESASTNQTSMYLCASGNEKLFFGSGTQLSVL.

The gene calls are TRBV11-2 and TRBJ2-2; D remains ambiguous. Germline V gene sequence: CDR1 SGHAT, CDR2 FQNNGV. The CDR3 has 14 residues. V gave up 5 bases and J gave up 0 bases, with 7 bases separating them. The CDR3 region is CASSPSTNTGELFF. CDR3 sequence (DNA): TGTGCCAGCAGCCCTTCTACGAACACCGGGGAGCTGTTTTTT.

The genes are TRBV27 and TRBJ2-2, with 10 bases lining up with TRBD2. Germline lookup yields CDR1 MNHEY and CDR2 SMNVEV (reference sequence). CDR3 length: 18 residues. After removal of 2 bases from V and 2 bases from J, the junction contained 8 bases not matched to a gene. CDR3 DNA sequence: TGTGCCAGCAGTTTAAGCCTCCCTAGCGGGAGTAACACCGGGGAGCTGTTTTTT. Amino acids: CASSLSLPSGSNTGELFF.